This TCR beta chain stems from a study of cytomegalovirus exposure and HLA in healthy donors. The PCR made use of 60 Vbeta and 13 Jbeta primers. Using immunoSEQ multiplex PCR, the repertoire was profiled, and TCRdb retains in-frame clones only, with some absent. The repertoire holds 150,000 to 200,000 clones, more than 65% seen once, with around a tenth in the top ten. V gave up 6 bases and J gave up 0 bases, with 16 bases separating them. Per germline, CDR1 SQVTM and CDR2 ANQGSEA. There are 15 residues in the CDR3. The sequence was collected from a man younger than 35 in good health and CMV-seropositive. The sample was PBMCs. This chain uses TRBV29-1 with TRBJ2-3; TRBD2 might be the D (7 bases). CDR3 in DNA: TGCAGCGTATGGGGGGGGACAACTAGCACAGATACGCAGTATTTT. Its translation: CSVWGGTTSTDTQYF.